This is a list of T cell receptor beta chains from one sample in a study of beta chain features in type 1 diabetes. The protocol was immunoSEQ multiplex PCR, while the TCRdb copy is restricted to in-frame clones and leaves out a portion. This sample has 850,000 to 900,000 clones; roughly a sixth occur once, and the top ten carry 0.02% to 0.03%. Sequenced input: naive CD4+ T cells from blood. These receptors all come from a woman aged 18-35 years in good health. The conserved cysteine and the conserved F or W are not part of the CDR3 here.

j_gene: TRBJ1-2
v_gene: TRBV7-2
CDR3aa: ASSHNQGTANYGYT

j_gene: TRBJ1-2
v_gene: TRBV11-2
CDR3aa: ASRTGTEGGYT

j_gene: TRBJ2-7
v_gene: TRBV5-1
CDR3aa: ASSPRVGQGTNEQY

j_gene: TRBJ1-5
v_gene: TRBV5-1
CDR3aa: ASSSGLEAEPQH

j_gene: TRBJ2-1
v_gene: TRBV5-1
CDR3aa: ASSKGNNEQF

j_gene: TRBJ2-7
v_gene: TRBV6-1
CDR3aa: ASSEMGTGAYEQY

j_gene: TRBJ2-1
v_gene: TRBV2
CDR3aa: ASSDAITSYNEQF

j_gene: TRBJ2-2
v_gene: TRBV5-1
CDR3aa: ASGGGGTGELF

j_gene: TRBJ2-2
v_gene: TRBV2
CDR3aa: ASSGHPPGGTGELF

j_gene: TRBJ2-7
v_gene: TRBV7-2
CDR3aa: ASSPPGLAGWGEQY

j_gene: TRBJ2-7
v_gene: TRBV9
CDR3aa: ASSVGGSGHYEQY

j_gene: TRBJ1-3
v_gene: TRBV7-9
CDR3aa: ASSRIDTIY

j_gene: TRBJ2-2
v_gene: TRBV7-2
CDR3aa: ASSLVQLTGELF

j_gene: TRBJ2-1
v_gene: TRBV14
CDR3aa: ASSRTSQTSYNEQF

j_gene: TRBJ2-1
v_gene: TRBV27
CDR3aa: ASSFRSWGETASSYNEQF

j_gene: TRBJ1-2
v_gene: TRBV6-5
CDR3aa: ASRSGQVDGYT

j_gene: TRBJ1-2
v_gene: TRBV9
CDR3aa: ASSPRYGYGYT

j_gene: TRBJ2-5
v_gene: TRBV11-2
CDR3aa: ASSLVLSGSETQY

j_gene: TRBJ2-1
v_gene: TRBV7-2
CDR3aa: ASSGEVRVEQF